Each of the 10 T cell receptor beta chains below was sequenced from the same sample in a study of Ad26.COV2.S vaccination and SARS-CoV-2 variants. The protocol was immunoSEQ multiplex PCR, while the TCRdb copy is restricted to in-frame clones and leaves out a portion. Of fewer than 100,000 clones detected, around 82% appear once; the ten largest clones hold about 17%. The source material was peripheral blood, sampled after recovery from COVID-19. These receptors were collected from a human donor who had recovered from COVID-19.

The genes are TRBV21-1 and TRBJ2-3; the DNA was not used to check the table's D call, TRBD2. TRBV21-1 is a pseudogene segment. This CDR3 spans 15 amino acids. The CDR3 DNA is TGTGCCAGCAGCAAAGTGACTAGCGGGAGGGGTACGCAGTATTTT. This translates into CASSKVTSGRGTQYF.

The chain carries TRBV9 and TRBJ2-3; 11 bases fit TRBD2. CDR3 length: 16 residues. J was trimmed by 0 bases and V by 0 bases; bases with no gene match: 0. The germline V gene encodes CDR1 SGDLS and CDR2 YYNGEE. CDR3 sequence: CASSVGTSGSTDTQYF. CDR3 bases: TGTGCCAGCAGCGTAGGGACTAGCGGGAGCACAGATACGCAGTATTTT. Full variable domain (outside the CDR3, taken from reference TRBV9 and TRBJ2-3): DSGVTQTPKHLITATGQRVTLRCSPRSGDLSVYWYQQSLDQGLQFLIQYYNGEERAKGNILERFSAQQFPDLHSELNLSSLELGDSALYFCASSVGTSGSTDTQYFGPGTRLTVL.

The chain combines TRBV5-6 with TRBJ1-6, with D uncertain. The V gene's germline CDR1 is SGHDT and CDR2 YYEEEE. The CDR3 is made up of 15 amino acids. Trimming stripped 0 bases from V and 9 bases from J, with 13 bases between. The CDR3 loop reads CASSLVVSISSPLHF. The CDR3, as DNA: TGTGCCAGCAGCTTGGTGGTGTCGATCTCTTCACCCCTCCACTTT.

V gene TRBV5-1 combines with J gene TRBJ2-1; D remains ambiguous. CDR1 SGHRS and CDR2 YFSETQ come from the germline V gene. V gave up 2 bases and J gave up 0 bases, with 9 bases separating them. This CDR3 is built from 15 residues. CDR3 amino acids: CASSFKVSSYNEQFF. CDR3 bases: TGCGCCAGCAGCTTCAAGGTGAGCTCCTACAATGAGCAGTTCTTC.

The CDR3 DNA is TGCGCCAGCAGTGGGGGCAGTAGTGAACACAATGAGCAGTTCTTC. Protein product: CASSGGSSEHNEQFF. This sequence joins TRBV10-1 and TRBJ2-1; possible D gene TRBD1, 5 bases. This CDR3 has 15 amino acids. Germline V lookup: CDR1 WNHNN, CDR2 SYGVQD (reference sequence). The V gene lost 4 bases and the J gene lost 5 bases, with 15 bases spanning the gap.

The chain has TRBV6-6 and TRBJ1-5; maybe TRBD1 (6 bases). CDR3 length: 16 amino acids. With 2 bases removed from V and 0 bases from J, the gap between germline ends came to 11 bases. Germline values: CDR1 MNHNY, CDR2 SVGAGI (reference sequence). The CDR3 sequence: CASSYRNRVSNQPQHF. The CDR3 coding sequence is TGTGCCAGCAGTTACCGTAACAGGGTTAGCAATCAGCCCCAGCATTTT.

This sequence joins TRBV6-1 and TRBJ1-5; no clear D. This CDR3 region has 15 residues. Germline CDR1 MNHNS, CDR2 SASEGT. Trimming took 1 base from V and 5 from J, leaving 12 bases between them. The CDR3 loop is CASSEEPATHQPQHF. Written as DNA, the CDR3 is TGTGCCAGCAGTGAAGAACCTGCGACTCATCAGCCCCAGCATTTT.

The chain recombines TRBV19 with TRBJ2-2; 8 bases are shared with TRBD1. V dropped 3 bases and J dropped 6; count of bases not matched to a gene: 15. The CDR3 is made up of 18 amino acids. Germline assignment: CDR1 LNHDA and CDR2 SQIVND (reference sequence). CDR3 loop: CASSMSPGGAVGSGELFF. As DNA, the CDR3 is TGTGCCAGTAGTATGAGCCCAGGGGGCGCGGTTGGATCCGGGGAGCTGTTTTTT.

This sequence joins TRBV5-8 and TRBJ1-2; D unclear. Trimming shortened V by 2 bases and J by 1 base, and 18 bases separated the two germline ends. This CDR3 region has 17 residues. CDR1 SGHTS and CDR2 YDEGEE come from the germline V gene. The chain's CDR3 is CASSFGEVEGINYGYTF. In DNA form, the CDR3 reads TGTGCCAGCAGCTTTGGTGAGGTCGAGGGAATTAACTATGGCTACACCTTC.

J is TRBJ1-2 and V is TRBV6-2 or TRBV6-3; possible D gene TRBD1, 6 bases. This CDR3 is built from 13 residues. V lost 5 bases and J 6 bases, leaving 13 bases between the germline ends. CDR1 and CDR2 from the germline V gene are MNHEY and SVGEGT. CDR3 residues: CASSQTNRDGYTF. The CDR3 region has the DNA TGTGCCAGCAGTCAAACCAACAGGGATGGCTACACCTTC.